The 32 T cell receptor beta chains given below trace back to one sample, sequenced in a study of T cells after yellow fever vaccination (dated by TCRdb to about 2019). The treatment or condition label for this specimen denotes: live attenuated yellow fever vaccine strain. The library was generated by 5' RACE. The instrument given in TCRdb is Illumina HiSeq 2500. The public sequencing data were trimmed at Q25 with fastp and processed into clonotypes with MiXCR by TCRdb, which kept only in-frame beta chains. Each CDR3 protein gets just one entry, which takes the most common genes and DNA from the rows behind it. This sample is represented by about 260,000 distinct CDR3 sequences; 10% to 15% of them were singletons. Of the sample, roughly 0.5% is held by the ten largest clones. The sequenced sample was CD4+ T cells sorted from PBMCs, obtained 45 days after the yellow fever booster vaccination. These receptors all come from a man aged 30 to 39 who received the YFV17D yellow fever vaccine.

The chain uses TRBV7-6 and TRBJ2-2; TRBD1 matches at 9 bases. Germline V CDR1 and CDR2: SGHVS, FNYEAQ. This CDR3 region has 15 residues. Unmatched junction bases numbered 8, after V lost 5 bases and J lost 7 bases. This chain's CDR3 is CASSPTGGAIGELFF. As DNA, the CDR3 is TGTGCCAGCAGCCCTACAGGGGGCGCGATCGGGGAGCTGTTTTTT. The whole variable domain, filled in from reference TRBV7-6 and TRBJ2-2, reads GAGVSQSPRYKVTKRGQDVALRCDPISGHVSLYWYRQALGQGPEFLTYFNYEAQQDKSGLPNDRFSAERPEGSISTLTIQRTEQRDSAMYRCASSPTGGAIGELFFGEGSRLTVL.

The chain combines TRBV7-6 with TRBJ2-7; possibly TRBD1 for D (6 bases). V lost 4 bases to trimming and J lost 6 bases, with 13 bases between them. Germline lookup yields CDR1 SGHVS and CDR2 FNYEAQ. The length of the CDR3 is 13 residues. CDR3 coding DNA: TGTGCCAGCAGCTCGGCCACAGGGTCCGAGCAGTACTTC. Translating it yields CASSSATGSEQYF.

This clonotype occurred a few times. V usage is TRBV6-5 and J usage is TRBJ2-2; D is undetermined. CDR3 length: 15 amino acids. Trimming removed 0 bases from V and 4 bases from J, with 9 bases in between. The germline V gene has CDR1 MNHEY and CDR2 SVGAGI. The CDR3 nucleotides are TGTGCCAGCAGTTACTCGAGGTCGGCCACCGGGGAGCTGTTTTTT. Protein sequence: CASSYSRSATGELFF.

A few counts support this clonotype. This clone may be a read error of a much larger clone one base away. This chain connects TRBV28 to TRBJ2-5; unclear D gene. Germline values: CDR1 MDHEN, CDR2 SYDVKM. V dropped 4 bases and J dropped 1 base, with 4 bases sitting between them. CDR3 size: 12 residues. The CDR3 DNA reads as TGTGCCAGCAGTTACACCCAAGAGACCCAGTACTTC. This gives the protein CASSYTQETQYF.

The rearrangement uses TRBV30 and TRBJ2-5; D is ambiguous. The CDR3 sequence is 15 residues long. The germline V and J ends were trimmed by 4 bases and 5 bases, with 20 bases remaining between them. In germline, CDR1 is GTSNPN, CDR2 SVGIG (reference sequence). The CDR3 bases are TGTGCCTGGAACTCTCGGGCCCTAGTGAGTGAGACCCAGTACTTC. Its translation is CAWNSRALVSETQYF.

This clonotype was counted at least ten times. This chain joins TRBV29-1 and TRBJ1-1, with D uncertain. There are 14 residues in the CDR3. The V gene lost 7 bases and the J gene lost 4 bases, with 19 bases spanning the gap. CDR1 and CDR2 (germline): SQVTM, ANQGSEA. In DNA, the CDR3 is TGCAGCGCCGGGATGGGAAAGGTTCCCACTGAAGCTTTCTTT. Translating it yields CSAGMGKVPTEAFF.

The chain links TRBV18 to TRBJ1-1; perhaps TRBD1 as D (5 bases). The CDR3 is 14 residues long. Deletions cut 2 bases from V and 1 base from J, with 8 bases between. Looked up from germline, CDR1 is KGHSH and CDR2 is LQKENI. CDR3 region: CASSPARENTEAFF. The CDR3 coding sequence is TGTGCCAGCTCACCAGCCAGGGAGAACACTGAAGCTTTCTTT.

With regard to this clonotype: Germline is not matched at one junction end, which may reflect a read error. The chain carries TRBV4-2 and TRBJ2-3; D perhaps matches TRBD2 (5 bases). Germline V CDR1 and CDR2: LGHNA, YNFKEQ. The CDR3 is made up of 16 amino acids. CDR3 DNA: TGCGCCAGCAGCCAAGATTTGGCAGCGGGCACAGATACGCAGTATTTT. Amino acid sequence: CASSQDLAAGTDTQYF.

This clonotype was seen a handful of times. The rearrangement uses TRBV5-1 and TRBJ2-6; maybe TRBD1 (6 bases). The CDR3 runs to 18 residues. V was shortened by 0 bases and J by 0 bases, with 13 bases between the two germline ends. Germline CDR1 SGHRS, CDR2 YFSETQ. The CDR3 DNA reads TGCGCCAGCAGCTTGGAGTCCAGGGGAAACTCTGGGGCCAACGTCCTGACTTTC. It codes for CASSLESRGNSGANVLTF.

This chain uses TRBV5-1 with TRBJ2-5; possible D gene TRBD2, 5 bases. The germline V and J ends were trimmed by 9 bases and 4 bases, with 16 bases remaining between them. The germline V gene has CDR1 SGHRS and CDR2 YFSETQ. The CDR3 runs 13 residues. The CDR3 loop is CANTRGMGETQYF. In DNA, the CDR3 is TGCGCCAACACCCGAGGGATGGGAGAGACCCAGTACTTC. Based on the CDR3 plus reference TRBV5-1 and TRBJ2-5, the full variable domain is KAGVTQTPRYLIKTRGQQVTLSCSPISGHRSVSWYQQTPGQGLQFLFEYFSETQRNKGNFPGRFSGRQFSNSRSEMNVSTLELGDSALYLCANTRGMGETQYFGPGTRLLVL.

The V gene is TRBV5-1, the J gene TRBJ2-3; D remains unclear. Deletions cut 0 bases from V and 6 bases from J, with 14 bases between. Germline CDR1 and CDR2: SGHRS and YFSETQ. This CDR3 has 15 residues. The CDR3 DNA sequence: TGCGCCAGCAGCTTGGGCGGAACAGTGGCTGATACGCAGTATTTT. This codes for CASSLGGTVADTQYF.

This chain links TRBV4-2 with TRBJ2-4; 9 bases fit TRBD1. Trimming at V came to 2 bases and at J to 6 bases, leaving 8 bases not matched to a gene. The length of the CDR3 is 16 residues. CDR1 and CDR2 from the germline V gene are LGHNA and YNFKEQ. For the CDR3, the DNA is TGTGCCAGCAGCCAACGGAGGGGACAGGGCGGAAACATTCAGTACTTC. Translated: CASSQRRGQGGNIQYF.

This clonotype turned up a few times. This sequence joins TRBV20-1 and TRBJ2-1, with 7 bases matching TRBD2. Looked up from germline, CDR1 is DFQATT and CDR2 is SNEGSKA (reference sequence). The junction had 1 base not matched to a gene; V was cut back by 2 bases and J by 0 bases. The CDR3 length is 14 residues. CDR3 protein: CSARSGTSYNEQFF. Written as DNA, the CDR3 is TGCAGTGCTAGAAGCGGGACCTCCTACAATGAGCAGTTCTTC.

The sample holds a few counts of this clonotype. This rearrangement joins TRBV2 to TRBJ2-6; D call uncertain. Deletions cut 8 bases from V and 4 bases from J, with 9 bases between. The CDR3 covers 13 residues. CDR1 and CDR2 (germline): SNHLY, FYNNEI. DNA for the CDR3: TGTGCCAGCGGCTCGTCCGGGGCCAACGTCCTGACTTTC. Translated, it gives CASGSSGANVLTF.

The rearrangement uses TRBV20-1 and TRBJ2-3, with 9 bases matching TRBD2. The CDR3 spans 13 residues. Germline assignment: CDR1 DFQATT and CDR2 SNEGSKA (reference sequence). After removal of 5 bases from V and 2 bases from J, the junction contained 2 bases not matched to a gene. The CDR3: CSASSGITDTQYF. The CDR3 region has the DNA TGCAGTGCTTCTAGCGGGATCACAGATACGCAGTATTTT.

This sequence joins TRBV5-1 and TRBJ2-7; D gene uncertain. This CDR3 spans 14 amino acids. V was cut by 0 bases and J by 3 bases, with 10 bases left in between. CDR1 and CDR2 (germline): SGHRS, YFSETQ. CDR3 amino acids: CASSLDGFNYEQYF. The CDR3 DNA follows: TGCGCCAGCAGCTTGGATGGTTTTAACTACGAGCAGTACTTC.

This clonotype has more than one count but fewer than ten. An end of the junction differs from the germline gene, which may be a read error. V gene TRBV20-1 combines with J gene TRBJ1-1; 10 nucleotides agree with TRBD1. The CDR3 loop spans 17 amino acids. The germline gives CDR1 DFQATT, CDR2 SNEGSKA (reference sequence). CDR3: CCARTGQGSLRGTEAFF. The CDR3 bases are TGCTGTGCTAGAACGGGACAGGGGAGCTTGCGGGGGACTGAAGCTTTCTTT.

The chain is built from TRBV12-3 or TRBV12-4 and TRBJ2-5; 7 nucleotides align to TRBD2. This CDR3 contains 15 residues. Germline trimming cut 5 bases from V and 5 bases from J; bases unmatched to any gene: 11. This CDR3 is CASSMPSGAGETQYF. The DNA for the CDR3 is TGTGCCAGCAGTATGCCTAGCGGAGCAGGGGAGACCCAGTACTTC.

This clonotype was counted between two and nine times. The chain uses TRBV20-1 and TRBJ2-3; D is perhaps TRBD2 (5 bases). Germline CDR1 reads DFQATT; CDR2 reads SNEGSKA (reference sequence). The germline V and J ends were trimmed by 6 bases and 2 bases, with 12 bases remaining between them. The CDR3 loop spans 13 amino acids. The CDR3 DNA sequence: TGCAGTGCCCCGGAGGCATACACAGATACGCAGTATTTT. Translated, it gives CSAPEAYTDTQYF.

The V call is TRBV5-1, the J call TRBJ1-1; TRBD1 agrees at 7 bases. Unmatched junction bases numbered 3, after V lost 3 bases and J lost 4 bases. Per the germline V gene, CDR1 is SGHRS and CDR2 is YFSETQ. The CDR3 is 13 residues long. CDR3 coding DNA: TGCGCCAGCAGCTCAAGGGACAGCACTGAAGCTTTCTTT. It yields the protein CASSSRDSTEAFF. The full variable domain, rest sourced from reference TRBV5-1 and TRBJ1-1, is KAGVTQTPRYLIKTRGQQVTLSCSPISGHRSVSWYQQTPGQGLQFLFEYFSETQRNKGNFPGRFSGRQFSNSRSEMNVSTLELGDSALYLCASSSRDSTEAFFGQGTRLTVV.

This clonotype was found a few times. The rearrangement joins TRBV5-1 to TRBJ2-6; D gene unclear. The CDR3 has 15 amino acids. CDR1 SGHRS and CDR2 YFSETQ come from the germline V gene. The V end was cut by 4 bases, the J end by 9 bases, with 17 bases between. The CDR3, as DNA: TGCGCCAGCAGCCCTTCGGGCACACTCAACAACGTCCTGACTTTC. Its translation is CASSPSGTLNNVLTF.

The V call is TRBV7-2, the J call TRBJ2-5; tentatively, D is TRBD1 or TRBD2 (7 bases each). CDR3 size: 13 residues. Germline V gene sequence: CDR1 SGHTA, CDR2 FQGNSA. Trimming stripped 5 bases from V and 5 bases from J, with 12 bases between. The CDR3 nucleotides read TGTGCCAGCAGCAACCAGGGGGGGGAGACCCAGTACTTC. It specifies CASSNQGGETQYF. Supplemented by reference TRBV7-2 and TRBJ2-5, the full variable domain reads GAGVSQSPSNKVTEKGKDVELRCDPISGHTALYWYRQSLGQGLEFLIYFQGNSAPDKSGLPSDRFSAERTGGSVSTLTIQRTQQEDSAVYLCASSNQGGETQYFGPGTRLLVL.

This clonotype was seen a few times. V is TRBV7-9 and J is TRBJ2-5, with 7 nucleotides matching TRBD2. The CDR3 runs to 14 residues. V was clipped by 6 bases and J by 5 bases; unmatched bases: 9. The germline gives CDR1 SEHNR, CDR2 FQNEAQ (reference sequence). The CDR3 region has the DNA TGTGCCAGCAGTCACGCTAGCGGAGCGGAGACCCAGTACTTC. This gives the protein CASSHASGAETQYF.

This clonotype has a handful of counts. This chain uses TRBV4-3 with TRBJ2-2, with a weak D call TRBD2 (6 bases). From germline, CDR1 is LGHNA and CDR2 YSLEER. The length of the CDR3 is 14 residues. Trimming left V 8 bases short and J 5 bases short, with 15 bases between. The CDR3 loop reads CASRSRAGTGELFF. The CDR3 DNA sequence: TGCGCCAGCCGGTCAAGGGCGGGGACCGGGGAGCTGTTTTTT.

V is TRBV7-2 and J is TRBJ1-6, with D possibly TRBD1 on 6 matching bases. This CDR3 region has 15 residues. CDR1 and CDR2 (germline): SGHTA, FQGNSA. Trimming took off 4 bases at V and 15 bases at J, with 22 bases between the two ends. CDR3 residues: CASSYGAGDVLRLHF. CDR3 sequence (DNA): TGTGCCAGCAGCTACGGGGCAGGGGATGTTCTACGCCTCCACTTT.

The chain links TRBV6-5 to TRBJ1-2; D remains ambiguous. Germline CDR1 and CDR2: MNHEY and SVGAGI. The V and J ends lost 6 bases and 4 bases respectively, with 9 bases between them. The CDR3 sequence is 12 residues long. As DNA, the CDR3 is TGTGCCAGCAGGCAAGGGATCTATGGCTACACCTTC. Encoded protein: CASRQGIYGYTF.

This clonotype was seen only a few times. This chain connects TRBV12-3 or TRBV12-4 to TRBJ1-5, with D possibly TRBD1 on 5 matching bases. The ends were cut back, 1 base at V and 3 bases at J, with 10 bases in the middle. This CDR3 has 15 residues. In nucleotides, the CDR3 is TGTGCCAGCAGTTTAGGGACATTATTCAATCAGCCCCAGCATTTT. Translating it yields CASSLGTLFNQPQHF.

This clonotype was seen a few times. The chain uses TRBV3-1 and TRBJ2-1; D remains ambiguous. The germline gives CDR1 LGHDT, CDR2 YNNKEL (reference sequence). The V end was cut by 2 bases, the J end by 4 bases, with 9 bases between. The CDR3 runs 14 residues. CDR3 residues: CASSQSESYNEQFF. For the CDR3, the DNA is TGTGCCAGCAGCCAATCAGAATCGTACAATGAGCAGTTCTTC.

This clonotype was picked up a small number of times. The chain carries TRBV12-3 or TRBV12-4 and TRBJ2-7; D perhaps matches TRBD1 (6 bases). Trimming left V 6 bases short and J 2 bases short, with 17 bases between. This CDR3 is built from 15 residues. CDR3 residues: CASSWAQGVPYEQYF. The CDR3 DNA reads TGTGCCAGCAGCTGGGCACAGGGTGTTCCCTACGAGCAGTACTTC.

This clonotype was counted a few times. V usage is TRBV4-3 and J usage is TRBJ1-2, with a weak D call TRBD1 (5 bases). With 1 base removed from V and 3 bases from J, the gap between germline ends came to 9 bases. From germline, CDR1 is LGHNA and CDR2 YSLEER. This CDR3 comprises 14 residues. CDR3 sequence (DNA): TGCGCCAGCAGCCAAGCGGGGGGGTACTATGGCTACACCTTC. Its protein is CASSQAGGYYGYTF.

V usage is TRBV12-3 or TRBV12-4 and J usage is TRBJ1-1; D possibly corresponds to TRBD1 (5 bases). V was clipped by 6 bases and J by 4 bases, with 21 bases between them. This CDR3 comprises 16 residues. The CDR3 reads CASSRGAGMGSTEAFF. The CDR3, as DNA: TGTGCCAGCAGCCGCGGGGCTGGGATGGGGTCCACTGAAGCTTTCTTT.

This chain connects TRBV29-1 to TRBJ2-4; possible D gene TRBD2, 5 bases. Between the trimmed V and J ends, which lost 7 bases and 1 base, there was a span of 14 bases. CDR3 size: 14 residues. CDR1 is SQVTM and CDR2 is ANQGSEA in the germline V gene. CDR3 bases: TGCAGCGCTGCAGGCGGCGGGGCCAAAAACATTCAGTACTTC. This translates into CSAAGGGAKNIQYF.